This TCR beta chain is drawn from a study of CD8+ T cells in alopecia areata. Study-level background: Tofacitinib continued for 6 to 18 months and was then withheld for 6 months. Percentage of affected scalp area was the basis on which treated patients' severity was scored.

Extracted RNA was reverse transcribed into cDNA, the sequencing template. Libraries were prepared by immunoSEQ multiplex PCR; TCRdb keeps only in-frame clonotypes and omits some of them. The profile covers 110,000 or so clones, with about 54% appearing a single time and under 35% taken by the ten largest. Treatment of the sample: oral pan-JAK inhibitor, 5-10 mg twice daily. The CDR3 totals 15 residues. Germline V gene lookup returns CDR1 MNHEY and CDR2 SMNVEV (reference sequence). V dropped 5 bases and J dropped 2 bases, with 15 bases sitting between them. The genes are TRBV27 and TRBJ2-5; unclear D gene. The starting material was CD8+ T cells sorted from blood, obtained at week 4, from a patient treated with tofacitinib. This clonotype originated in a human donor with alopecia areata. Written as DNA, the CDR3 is TGTGCCAGCAGTCCCGCATTAGGGCAACAAGAGACCCAGTACTTC. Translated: CASSPALGQQETQYF.